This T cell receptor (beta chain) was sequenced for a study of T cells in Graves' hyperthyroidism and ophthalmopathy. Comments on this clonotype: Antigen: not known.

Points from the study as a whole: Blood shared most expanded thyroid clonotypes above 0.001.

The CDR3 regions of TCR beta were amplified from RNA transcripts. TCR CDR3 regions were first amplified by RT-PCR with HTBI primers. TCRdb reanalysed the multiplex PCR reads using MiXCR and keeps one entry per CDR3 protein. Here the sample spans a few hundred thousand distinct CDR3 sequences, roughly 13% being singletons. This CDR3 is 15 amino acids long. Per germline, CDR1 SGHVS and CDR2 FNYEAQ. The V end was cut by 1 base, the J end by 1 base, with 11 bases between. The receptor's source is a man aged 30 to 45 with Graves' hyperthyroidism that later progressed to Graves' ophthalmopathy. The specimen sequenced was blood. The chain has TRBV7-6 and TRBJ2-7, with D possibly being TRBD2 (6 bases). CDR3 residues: CASSLEDYDSYEQYF. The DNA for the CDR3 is TGTGCCAGCAGCTTAGAGGACTACGATTCCTACGAGCAGTACTTC.